This is a list of T cell receptor beta chains from one sample in a study of spatial heterogeneity in lung cancer. TCRdb re-analysed the 5' RACE reads in MiXCR, keeping a single row per CDR3 protein. Of more than 80,000 distinct CDR3 sequences in the sample, about an eighth were seen once. Sequenced here: PBMCs, sampled at surgery. These receptors were obtained from a male donor with early-stage non-small cell lung cancer. Both conserved end residues are part of each CDR3. D genes are given only for firm matches. The listing skips clone size in some rows; elsewhere it reads once, few, many or a size class.

size,V,J,D,length,CDR3,DNA
NA,TRBV7-9,TRBJ2-7,NA,15,CASTLDGNGLYEQYF,TGTGCCAGCACCCTAGACGGGAACGGCCTCTACGAGCAGTACTTC
few,TRBV11-2,TRBJ2-1,NA,14,CASTPGTGYNEQFF,TGTGCCAGCACCCCCGGGACGGGATACAATGAGCAGTTCTTC
NA,TRBV14,TRBJ2-5,TRBD1,15,CASSQGGQGQETQYF,TGTGCCAGCAGCCAAGGGGGACAGGGGCAAGAGACCCAGTACTTC
many,TRBV4-1,TRBJ1-2,NA,15,CASSQEGWGASGYTF,TGCGCCAGCAGCCAAGAGGGATGGGGGGCGAGTGGCTACACCTTC
NA,TRBV7-8,TRBJ2-5,TRBD2,16,CASSLEISSGQETQYF,TGTGCCAGCAGCTTAGAGATTTCTAGCGGGCAAGAGACCCAGTACTTC
NA,TRBV12-3/TRBV12-4,TRBJ1-4,NA,15,CASNPSGTVNEKLFF,TGTGCCAGCAACCCCTCCGGGACGGTTAATGAAAAACTGTTTTTT
NA,TRBV24-1,TRBJ2-5,NA,16,CATSDFSATAQETQYF,TGTGCCACCAGTGATTTCTCGGCGACAGCCCAAGAGACCCAGTACTTC
NA,TRBV10-1,TRBJ2-7,TRBD2,14,CASSPGGYTYEQYF,TGCGCCAGCAGTCCGGGGGGGTATACCTACGAGCAGTACTTC
few,TRBV6-2/TRBV6-3,TRBJ2-5,NA,13,CASSLYPGETQYF,TGTGCCAGCAGCCTTTACCCCGGCGAGACCCAGTACTTC
many,TRBV29-1,TRBJ1-5,NA,13,CSVADSPNQPQHF,TGCAGCGTAGCGGACAGTCCCAATCAGCCCCAGCATTTT
few,TRBV5-1,TRBJ2-3,NA,16,CASSLEGVPSTDTQYF,TGCGCCAGCAGCTTGGAAGGAGTCCCTAGCACAGATACGCAGTATTTT
NA,TRBV6-2/TRBV6-3,TRBJ1-2,TRBD1,15,CASSSSGTGYSGYTF,TGTGCCAGCAGTTCCTCCGGGACAGGGTATAGTGGCTACACCTTC
few,TRBV20-1,TRBJ2-3,NA,12,CSASGPTDTQYF,TGCAGTGCTAGCGGACCCACAGATACGCAGTATTTT
NA,TRBV20-1,TRBJ1-2,NA,15,CSASGSSLGDYGYTF,TGCAGTGCTAGCGGCAGTAGTCTCGGAGACTATGGCTACACCTTC
few,TRBV4-3,TRBJ1-6,NA,14,CASSLGLYNSPLHF,TGCGCCAGCAGCCTGGGCCTCTATAATTCACCCCTCCACTTT
few,TRBV4-3,TRBJ2-1,NA,13,CASSQGAGREQFF,TGCGCCAGCAGCCAAGGGGCGGGGCGGGAGCAGTTCTTC
few,TRBV29-1,TRBJ2-5,NA,13,CSVWVADEETQYF,TGCAGCGTCTGGGTTGCCGACGAAGAGACCCAGTACTTC
NA,TRBV25-1,TRBJ2-7,NA,13,CASSSPGMGEQYF,TGTGCCAGCAGCTCACCAGGGATGGGCGAGCAGTACTTC
few,TRBV24-1,TRBJ2-3,TRBD2,13,CATDAGDTDTQYF,TGTGCCACCGATGCGGGGGACACAGATACGCAGTATTTT
NA,TRBV14,TRBJ2-4,TRBD2,16,CASSRTAGRAKNIQYF,TGTGCCAGCAGCCGCACGGCCGGGAGGGCCAAAAACATTCAGTACTTC
NA,TRBV7-2,TRBJ2-3,NA,14,CASSISGSTDTQYF,TGTGCCAGCAGCATTAGCGGAAGCACAGATACGCAGTATTTT
few,TRBV30,TRBJ2-7,NA,15,CAWSRRAFYSYEQYF,TGTGCCTGGTCCCGGCGGGCTTTCTACTCCTACGAGCAGTACTTC
many,TRBV20-1,TRBJ1-6,TRBD1,14,CSASRTGSNSPLHF,TGCAGTGCTTCTCGGACAGGGAGTAATTCACCCCTCCACTTT
NA,TRBV24-1,TRBJ1-5,NA,14,CATSDLAANQPQHF,TGTGCCACCAGTGATTTAGCGGCCAATCAGCCCCAGCATTTT
many,TRBV7-8,TRBJ2-2,TRBD2,13,CASRGGYTGELFF,TGTGCCAGCCGGGGAGGGTACACCGGGGAGCTGTTTTTT
NA,TRBV24-1,TRBJ2-7,NA,14,CATSTSRSSYEQYF,TGTGCCACCAGTACCTCTCGGAGCTCCTACGAGCAGTACTTC
few,TRBV5-1,TRBJ2-2,TRBD2,15,CASSPGLANTGELFF,TGCGCCAGCAGCCCGGGACTAGCTAACACCGGGGAGCTGTTTTTT
few,TRBV5-1,TRBJ2-3,NA,14,CASSFLSATDTQYF,TGCGCCAGCAGCTTTCTTTCGGCCACAGATACGCAGTATTTT
few,TRBV2,TRBJ2-1,TRBD2,14,CASSVSLAGLEQFF,TGTGCCAGCAGTGTTAGCCTAGCGGGCCTTGAGCAGTTCTTC
NA,TRBV7-9,TRBJ1-5,NA,14,CASSLMGFNQPQHF,TGTGCCAGCAGCTTAATGGGATTCAATCAGCCCCAGCATTTT
many,TRBV20-1,TRBJ2-1,NA,14,CSARSNTYPNEQFF,TGCAGTGCTAGATCGAACACGTATCCCAATGAGCAGTTCTTC
NA,TRBV20-1,TRBJ2-7,TRBD1,14,CSADRDRGLDEQYF,TGCAGTGCGGACCGGGACAGGGGGCTAGACGAGCAGTACTTC
few,TRBV19,TRBJ2-1,TRBD2,15,CASSLSSGSFNEQFF,TGTGCCAGTAGTCTCTCTAGCGGGAGCTTCAATGAGCAGTTCTTC
NA,TRBV6-5,TRBJ1-2,NA,15,CASSYSGSRDYGYTF,TGTGCCAGCAGTTATTCCGGGTCCAGGGACTATGGCTACACCTTC
many,TRBV7-2,TRBJ1-6,NA,15,CASSLYEAQNSPLHF,TGTGCCAGCAGCTTATACGAGGCACAGAATTCACCCCTCCACTTT
NA,TRBV6-2/TRBV6-3,TRBJ1-5,NA,14,CASSSSGDDQPQHF,TGTGCCAGCAGTTCGTCAGGGGACGATCAGCCCCAGCATTTT
NA,TRBV25-1,TRBJ1-5,NA,12,CASMGDYQPQHF,TGTGCCAGCATGGGGGATTATCAGCCCCAGCATTTT